This TCR beta chain was obtained from a study of PD-L1 blockade in urothelial cancer. Study as a whole: About 85% of the roughly 30 patients comprised males who had bladder-origin urothelial cancer. Enrolled patients had been treated previously with 0 to 3 chemotherapy regimens.

In each PCR, synthetic TCR analog templates were spiked in. Sequenced by immunoSEQ multiplex PCR; TCRdb stores in-frame clones only, minus some. The sample lists more than 60,000 clones, roughly 90% occurring once. This CDR3 has 15 residues. Germline V gene data show CDR1 as SGHNT and CDR2 as YYREEE (reference sequence). Trimming took 3 bases from V and 4 from J; bases not matched to a gene: 8. The time point here: peripheral blood 6 weeks after treatment start. Patients had locally advanced or metastatic urothelial carcinoma. This TCR was sampled from a man in his sixties with urothelial cancer. J is TRBJ2-7 and V is TRBV5-4; TRBD2 matches 9 bases. Sequences were derived from PBMCs, sampled around atezolizumab (anti-PD-L1) treatment. Here the CDR3 DNA reads TGTGCCAGCAGCTATAGCGGGGGAGTACGATACGAGCAGTACTTC. This translates into CASSYSGGVRYEQYF. The whole variable domain, filled in from reference TRBV5-4 and TRBJ2-7, reads ETGVTQSPTHLIKTRGQQVTLRCSSQSGHNTVSWYQQALGQGPQFIFQYYREEENGRGNFPPRFSGLQFPNYSSELNVNALELDDSALYLCASSYSGGVRYEQYFGPGTRLTVT.